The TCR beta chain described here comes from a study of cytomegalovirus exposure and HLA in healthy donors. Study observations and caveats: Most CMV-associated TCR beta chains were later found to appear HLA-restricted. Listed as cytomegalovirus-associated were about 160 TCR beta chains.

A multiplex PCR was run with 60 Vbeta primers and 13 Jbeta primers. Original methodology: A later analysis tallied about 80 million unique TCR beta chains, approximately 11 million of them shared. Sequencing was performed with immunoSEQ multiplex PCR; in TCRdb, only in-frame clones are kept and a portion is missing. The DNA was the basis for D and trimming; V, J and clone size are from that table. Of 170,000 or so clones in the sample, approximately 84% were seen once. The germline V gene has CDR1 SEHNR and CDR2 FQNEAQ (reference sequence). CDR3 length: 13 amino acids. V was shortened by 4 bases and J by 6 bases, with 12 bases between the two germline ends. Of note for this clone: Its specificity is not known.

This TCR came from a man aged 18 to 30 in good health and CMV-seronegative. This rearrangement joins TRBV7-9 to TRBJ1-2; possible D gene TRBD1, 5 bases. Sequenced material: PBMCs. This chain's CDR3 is CASSSMEGNGYTF. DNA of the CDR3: TGTGCCAGCAGCTCAATGGAGGGGAATGGCTACACCTTC.